The source of this T cell receptor (beta chain) is a study of breast tumors, draining lymph nodes, adjacent tissues. The lymph nodes were axillary draining lymph nodes from breast cancer patients. The CDR3 is 14 amino acids. V was clipped by 6 bases and J by 4 bases, with 16 bases between them. Germline assignment: CDR1 MDHEN and CDR2 SYDVKM. Via MiXCR, TCRdb re-called the multiplex PCR reads, giving one row per CDR3 protein. The sample lists 290,000 or so distinct CDR3 sequences, around 31% seen once, with roughly 1.1% in the top ten. The rearrangement joins TRBV28 to TRBJ2-7; D perhaps matches TRBD1 (6 bases). The TCR sequence derives from a female donor with breast cancer. Some clones in this sample may be carry-over from other donors' samples. The specimen sequenced was axillary lymph node tissue. The CDR3 reads CASRFTGPLYEQYF. CDR3 DNA: TGTGCCAGCAGATTCACAGGGCCGCTTTACGAGCAGTACTTC. Full variable domain (missing parts from reference TRBV28 and TRBJ2-7): DVKVTQSSRYLVKRTGEKVFLECVQDMDHENMFWYRQDPGLGLRLIYFSYDVKMKEKGDIPEGYSVSREKKERFSLILESASTNQTSMYLCASRFTGPLYEQYFGPGTRLTVT.